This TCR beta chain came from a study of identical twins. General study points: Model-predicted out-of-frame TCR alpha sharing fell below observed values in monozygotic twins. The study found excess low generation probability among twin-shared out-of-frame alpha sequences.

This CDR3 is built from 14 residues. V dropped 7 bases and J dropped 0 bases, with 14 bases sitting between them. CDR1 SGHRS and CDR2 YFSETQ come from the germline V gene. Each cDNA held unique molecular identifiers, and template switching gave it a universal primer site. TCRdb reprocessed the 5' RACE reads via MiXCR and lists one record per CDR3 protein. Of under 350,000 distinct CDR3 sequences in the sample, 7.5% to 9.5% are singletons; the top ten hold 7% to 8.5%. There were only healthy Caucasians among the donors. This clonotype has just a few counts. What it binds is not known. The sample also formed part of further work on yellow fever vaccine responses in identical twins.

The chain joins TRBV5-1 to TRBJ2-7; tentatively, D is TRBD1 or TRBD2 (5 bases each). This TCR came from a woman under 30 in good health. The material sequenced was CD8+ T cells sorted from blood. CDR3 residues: CASANWGTSYEQYF. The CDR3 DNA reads TGCGCCAGCGCAAATTGGGGGACCTCCTACGAGCAGTACTTC.